What follows describes a single T cell receptor beta chain. This CDR3 has 11 amino acids. The V end was cut by 5 bases, the J end by 0 bases, with 2 bases between. This sample is part of a study of control samples from healthy donors and cancer patients. The data were produced by immunoSEQ multiplex PCR, yet TCRdb's version contains in-frame clones alone and is incomplete. The table includes approximately 49,000 clones, approximately 83% detected once. The J gene is TRBJ2-7, the V gene TRBV12-3 or TRBV12-4; no firm D call. The receptor was isolated from a woman between 50 and 59 years old with lung cancer. The material sequenced was PBMCs. The CDR3 nucleotides read TGTGCCAGCAGTGTCTCCTACGAGCAGTACTTC. It encodes CASSVSYEQYF.